A selection of T cell receptor beta chains follows, all from one sample in a study of blood T cell repertoires in COVID-19. Generated by immunoSEQ multiplex PCR, the TCRdb table keeps only in-frame clones and is missing some. The sample has approximately 160,000 clones, about 87% seen once. The sequencing input was peripheral blood. Source of these receptors: a man in his fifties or sixties with COVID-19, enrolled during active disease. Each CDR3 is given with its conserved first and last residue. D genes are given only for firm matches. Where a row states a size, it is once, few, many or the class of an expanded clone; other rows omit it.

v_gene,abundance,d_gene,j_gene,CDR3aa,CDR3nt
TRBV19,.,.,TRBJ1-3,CASSIGGDGNTIYF,TGTGCCAGTAGTATCGGGGGAGATGGAAACACCATATATTTT
TRBV6-5,once,TRBD1,TRBJ1-2,CASRPPDRFYEGYTF,TGTGCCAGCAGGCCCCCGGACAGGTTCTATGAAGGCTACACCTTC
TRBV6-1,.,TRBD1,TRBJ1-1,CASSAFVGTGGTEAFF,TGTGCCAGCAGTGCCTTTGTTGGGACAGGGGGCACTGAAGCTTTCTTT
TRBV19,.,TRBD1,TRBJ2-3,CASSSRTGAFWTDTQYF,TGTGCCAGTAGTTCTCGGACAGGGGCTTTTTGGACAGATACGCAGTATTTT
TRBV2,.,.,TRBJ1-3,CASSETGGPGNTIYF,TGTGCCAGCAGTGAAACGGGGGGACCTGGAAACACCATATATTTT
TRBV5-4,.,TRBD1,TRBJ1-2,CASSFQGQLYGYTF,TGTGCCAGCAGCTTCCAGGGACAGCTATATGGCTACACCTTC
TRBV7-2,.,TRBD2,TRBJ2-3,CASSLALPLAGSTDTQYF,TGTGCCAGCAGCTTAGCGTTACCTCTAGCGGGTAGCACAGATACGCAGTATTTT
TRBV6-5,.,TRBD1,TRBJ2-1,CASSRDRGNEQFF,TGTGCCAGCAGTAGGGACAGGGGAAATGAGCAGTTCTTC
TRBV18,.,TRBD1,TRBJ1-1,CASSLGQGMNTEAFF,TGTGCCAGCTCACTCGGACAGGGGATGAACACTGAAGCTTTCTTT
TRBV27,.,TRBD1,TRBJ1-6,CASSYGTGGNSPLHF,TGTGCCAGCAGTTACGGGACAGGGGGGAATTCACCCCTCCACTTT
TRBV11-1,once,TRBD1,TRBJ1-1,CASSQGGYFEAFF,TGTGCCAGCAGCCAAGGGGGCTATTTTGAAGCTTTCTTT
TRBV5-5,.,.,TRBJ2-1,CASSLYNEQFF,TGTGCCAGCAGCTTGTATAATGAGCAGTTCTTC